What follows are 23 T cell receptor beta chains derived from one specimen sequenced in a study of type 1 regulatory T cells. Findings of the study overall: Compared with non-type 1 regulatory T cells, type 1 regulatory T cells showed a more restricted TCR repertoire.

For these TCRs, the target antigens are not known. TCRdb independently ran MiXCR on the reads; one entry per CDR3 protein. This table holds 65,000 to 80,000 distinct CDR3 sequences, less than 25% found once. Material for sequencing was cultured type 1 regulatory T (Tr1) cells, either the whole culture or a sorted fraction (not recorded which). The receptor set was obtained from a human donor in good health.

Regarding this clonotype: This may be a read error, as it is one base from a much larger clone. The chain couples TRBV20-1 to TRBJ1-2, with 9 bases fitting TRBD1. J lost 4 bases, V lost 6 bases, and 6 bases had no gene match. The CDR3 totals 13 residues. Germline V gene sequence: CDR1 DFQATT, CDR2 SNEGSKA (reference sequence). The DNA of the CDR3 is TGCAGTGCAACAGGGGGCGAAGCCTATGGCTACACCTTC. Encoded protein: CSATGGEAYGYTF.

This clonotype was detected only a few times. This chain joins TRBV5-5 and TRBJ2-3, with 10 bases matching TRBD2. The CDR3 runs to 16 residues. Trimming took 4 bases from V and 3 from J; bases not matched to a gene: 8. CDR1 SGHKS and CDR2 YYEKEE come from the germline V gene (reference sequence). Written as DNA, the CDR3 is TGTGCCAGCAGCCCCCGAGCGGGAGGGCCGACAGATACGCAGTATTTT. Translation: CASSPRAGGPTDTQYF. Full variable domain (rest looked up from reference TRBV5-5 and TRBJ2-3): DAGVTQSPTHLIKTRGQQVTLRCSPISGHKSVSWYQQVLGQGPQFIFQYYEKEERGRGNFPDRFSARQFPNYSSELNVNALLLGDSALYLCASSPRAGGPTDTQYFGPGTRLTVL.

This clonotype was observed a handful of times. This chain connects TRBV27 to TRBJ1-1; D unresolved. There are 16 residues in the CDR3. Germline CDR1 MNHEY, CDR2 SMNVEV (reference sequence). V lost 3 bases and J lost 0, with 14 bases in between. The CDR3 spells CASSFRQTDMNTEAFF. The CDR3, as DNA: TGTGCCAGCAGTTTCAGGCAGACTGATATGAACACTGAAGCTTTCTTT.

This clonotype was counted between two and nine times. V usage is TRBV10-3 and J usage is TRBJ1-1, with a weak D call TRBD1 (6 bases). CDR1 is ENHRY and CDR2 is SYGVKD in the germline V gene. Trimming cost V 6 bases and J 2 bases, with 16 bases left between them. The CDR3 contains 15 residues. The CDR3 is CAIRGPRGGNTEAFF. DNA of the CDR3: TGTGCCATCAGGGGCCCGAGGGGGGGTAACACTGAAGCTTTCTTT.

This clonotype was counted only a few times. The chain combines TRBV29-1 with TRBJ1-1; 9 nucleotides agree with TRBD1. Germline lookup yields CDR1 SQVTM and CDR2 ANQGSEA. CDR3 length: 13 amino acids. The trim removed 2 bases at V and 3 bases at J, leaving 1 base unmatched. The CDR3 region has the DNA TGCAGCGTTGAATGGACAGGGGACACTGAAGCTTTCTTT. This codes for CSVEWTGDTEAFF.

In its sample, this clonotype was seen many times. This chain links TRBV5-1 with TRBJ2-6, with D uncertain. The length of the CDR3 is 15 residues. Germline CDR1 SGHRS, CDR2 YFSETQ. The V end lost 3 bases, the J end lost 4 bases, and 11 bases lay between the germline ends. CDR3 nucleotide sequence: TGCGCCAGCAGCTCCCCCACAGCCGGGGCCAACGTCCTGACTTTC. Translating gives CASSSPTAGANVLTF.

This clonotype occurred a few times. This chain joins TRBV5-6 and TRBJ2-1; TRBD2 might be the D (6 bases). The CDR3 loop spans 13 amino acids. Germline assignment: CDR1 SGHDT and CDR2 YYEEEE. The V and J ends lost 4 bases and 9 bases respectively, with 14 bases between them. The CDR3 nucleotides read TGTGCCAGCAGCAAAGATCCGCGGGGTGAGCAGTTCTTC. Its translation is CASSKDPRGEQFF.

This clonotype was counted a few times. V is TRBV5-1 and J is TRBJ2-3; 9 nucleotides line up with TRBD2. J was trimmed by 1 base and V by 4 bases; bases with no gene match: 4. Germline values: CDR1 SGHRS, CDR2 YFSETQ. CDR3 length equals 15 residues. As DNA, the CDR3 is TGCGCCAGCAGCGGTAGCGGGAGCGGCACAGATACGCAGTATTTT. Translated: CASSGSGSGTDTQYF.

CDR3 sequence: CASSVTGTSGYNEQFF. The CDR3, as DNA: TGTGCCAGCAGCGTTACCGGGACTAGCGGATACAATGAGCAGTTCTTC. The V call is TRBV5-5, the J call TRBJ2-1, with TRBD2 matching 11 bases. After removal of 4 bases from V and 4 bases from J, the junction contained 7 bases not matched to a gene. The CDR3 runs 16 residues. Germline V gene data show CDR1 as SGHKS and CDR2 as YYEKEE (reference sequence).

The chain links TRBV7-9 to TRBJ2-3, with 9 positions matching TRBD1. There are 17 residues in the CDR3. Per germline, CDR1 SEHNR and CDR2 FQNEAQ (reference sequence). Trimming at V came to 4 bases and at J to 3 bases, leaving 11 bases not matched to a gene. CDR3 DNA: TGTGCCAGCAGCTCGCCCATCGACAGGGGGAGGACAGATACGCAGTATTTT. Translation gives CASSSPIDRGRTDTQYF.

This rearrangement joins TRBV9 to TRBJ1-4; 7 bases agree with TRBD1. Germline V gene sequence: CDR1 SGDLS, CDR2 YYNGEE. Germline trimming cut 5 bases from V and 7 bases from J; bases unmatched to any gene: 11. This CDR3 has 15 residues. The CDR3 spells CASSSYRGRGEKLFF. The CDR3, as DNA: TGTGCCAGCAGTTCTTACAGGGGAAGAGGTGAAAAACTGTTTTTT. Full variable domain (rest looked up from reference TRBV9 and TRBJ1-4): DSGVTQTPKHLITATGQRVTLRCSPRSGDLSVYWYQQSLDQGLQFLIQYYNGEERAKGNILERFSAQQFPDLHSELNLSSLELGDSALYFCASSSYRGRGEKLFFGSGTQLSVL.

The V gene is TRBV24-1, the J gene TRBJ2-1; D might be TRBD1 or TRBD2, each matching 6 bases. CDR1 and CDR2 (germline): KGHDR, SFDVKD. V lost 9 bases, J lost 6 bases, and 17 bases lay in between. The CDR3 runs to 14 residues. In DNA, the CDR3 is TGTGCCACCGGGGGGCAGGGGTCCCCCAATGAGCAGTTCTTC. The encoded protein is CATGGQGSPNEQFF.

The chain couples TRBV6-5 to TRBJ2-1, with D unclear. V lost 6 bases and J lost 0, with 6 bases in between. Germline assignment: CDR1 MNHEY and CDR2 SVGAGI. The CDR3 has 13 amino acids. The CDR3 region is CASRANSYNEQFF. The CDR3 nucleotides are TGTGCCAGCAGGGCGAACTCCTACAATGAGCAGTTCTTC.

The chain recombines TRBV3-1 with TRBJ2-7; no reliable D call. V gave up 4 bases and J gave up 5 bases, with 12 bases separating them. Per germline, CDR1 LGHDT and CDR2 YNNKEL (reference sequence). CDR3 length: 13 residues. DNA of the CDR3: TGTGCCAGCAGCCTGGGCAGGCGCAACGAGCAGTACTTC. The encoded protein is CASSLGRRNEQYF.

The gene calls are TRBV15 and TRBJ1-2, with D perhaps matching TRBD1 (5 bases). V was cut by 3 bases and J by 1 base, with 12 bases left in between. Germline-derived CDR1 and CDR2 are LNHNV and YYDKDF (reference sequence). The CDR3 is 15 residues long. CDR3 sequence (DNA): TGTGCCACCAGCAGTGGGGGAATCCTTAACTATGGCTACACCTTC. As protein: CATSSGGILNYGYTF. Full variable domain (missing parts from reference TRBV15 and TRBJ1-2): DAMVIQNPRYQVTQFGKPVTLSCSQTLNHNVMYWYQQKSSQAPKLLFHYYDKDFNNEADTPDNFQSRRPNTSFCFLDIRSPGLGDTAMYLCATSSGGILNYGYTFGSGTRLTVV.

V usage is TRBV2 and J usage is TRBJ1-1, with D possibly being TRBD1 (5 bases). The germline V and J ends were trimmed by 4 bases and 1 base, with 10 bases remaining between them. The CDR3 has 14 residues. The germline V gene has CDR1 SNHLY and CDR2 FYNNEI. As DNA, the CDR3 is TGTGCCAGCAGTGTTGCAGGGAAGAACACTGAAGCTTTCTTT. As protein: CASSVAGKNTEAFF.

This clonotype was seen repeatedly, ten times or more. CDR3 coding DNA: TGCAGCGCTCAGGGGAACTCTGGAAACACCATATATTTT. It encodes CSAQGNSGNTIYF. V usage is TRBV29-1 and J usage is TRBJ1-3, with D maybe TRBD1 (6 bases). This CDR3 spans 13 amino acids. Trimming shortened V by 7 bases and J by 0 bases, and 10 bases separated the two germline ends. Germline loops: CDR1 SQVTM, CDR2 ANQGSEA.

This clonotype has a count of ten or more. The chain recombines TRBV5-1 with TRBJ2-5, with 8 positions matching TRBD1. Losses at the gene ends were 4 bases for V and 4 bases for J; bases not matched to a gene: 6. There are 14 residues in the CDR3. Germline V gene data show CDR1 as SGHRS and CDR2 as YFSETQ. CDR3 in amino acids: CASSAGQGGETQYF. In DNA, the CDR3 is TGCGCCAGCAGCGCCGGACAGGGCGGAGAGACCCAGTACTTC.

This clonotype was counted only a few times. The V and J genes are TRBV5-1 and TRBJ2-3, with TRBD1 matching 9 bases. Losses at the gene ends were 1 base for V and 5 bases for J; bases not matched to a gene: 5. The CDR3 loop spans 15 amino acids. Germline CDR1 is SGHRS and CDR2 is YFSETQ. The CDR3 reads CASSLTGQGRDTQYF. The CDR3 region has the DNA TGCGCCAGCAGCTTGACTGGACAGGGGAGAGATACGCAGTATTTT.

The CDR3 loop is CASSESRIDTQYF. CDR3 in DNA: TGTGCCAGCAGCGAATCTCGTATTGATACGCAGTATTTT. The rearrangement joins TRBV7-3 to TRBJ2-3; D is ambiguous. The CDR3 consists of 13 residues. V lost 5 bases, J lost 6 bases, and 12 bases lay in between. Germline V gene lookup returns CDR1 SGHTA and CDR2 FQGTGA.

The chain employs TRBV5-1 and TRBJ2-2; D gene uncertain. CDR1 is SGHRS, CDR2 YFSETQ, per germline. The CDR3 consists of 15 residues. V lost 1 base and J lost 0, with 7 bases in between. The CDR3 is CASSLLSANTGELFF. The CDR3 DNA is TGCGCCAGCAGCTTGTTGTCAGCGAACACCGGGGAGCTGTTTTTT.

A remark on this clonotype: Being one base from a much bigger clone, this may be a read error. The rearrangement links TRBV20-1 to TRBJ2-7, with D maybe TRBD2 (6 bases). Per germline, CDR1 DFQATT and CDR2 SNEGSKA (reference sequence). The CDR3 is made up of 15 amino acids. CDR3 in amino acids: CGASSPGLEPYEQYF. For the CDR3, the DNA is TGCGGTGCTAGTTCCCCGGGACTGGAGCCCTACGAGCAGTACTTC.

The gene calls are TRBV5-1 and TRBJ2-1, with TRBD1 matching over 9 bases. V was pared by 1 base and J by 7 bases, with 9 bases of the junction left unmatched. The CDR3 extends over 16 amino acids. The V gene's germline CDR1 is SGHRS and CDR2 YFSETQ. This CDR3 is CASSLLPGQGGNEQFF. In DNA form, the CDR3 reads TGCGCCAGCAGCTTGCTTCCGGGACAGGGAGGGAATGAGCAGTTCTTC.